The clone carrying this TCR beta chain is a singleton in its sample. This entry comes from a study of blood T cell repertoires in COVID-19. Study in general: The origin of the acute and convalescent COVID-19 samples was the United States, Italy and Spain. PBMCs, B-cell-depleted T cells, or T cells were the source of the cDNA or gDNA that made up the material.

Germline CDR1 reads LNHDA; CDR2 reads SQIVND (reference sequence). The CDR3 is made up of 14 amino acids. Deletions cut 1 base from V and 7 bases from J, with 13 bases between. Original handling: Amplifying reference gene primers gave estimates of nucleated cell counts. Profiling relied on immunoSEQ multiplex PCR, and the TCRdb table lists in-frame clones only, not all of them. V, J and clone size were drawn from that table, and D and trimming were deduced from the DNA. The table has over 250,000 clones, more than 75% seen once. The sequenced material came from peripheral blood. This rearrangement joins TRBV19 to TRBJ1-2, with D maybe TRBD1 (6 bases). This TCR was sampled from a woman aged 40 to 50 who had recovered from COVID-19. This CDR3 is CASSIAGGLSGYTF. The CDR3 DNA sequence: TGTGCCAGTAGTATAGCGGGGGGGCTCTCTGGCTACACCTTC.